This paragraph reports one T cell receptor beta chain. These data are taken from a study of blood T cell repertoires in COVID-19. Study background: Sources were T cells, B-cell-depleted T cells, or PBMCs; the material itself was cDNA or gDNA.

CDR3 length equals 12 residues. Germline lookup yields CDR1 MNHEY and CDR2 SVGEGT. The V gene lost 4 bases and the J gene lost 5 bases, with 8 bases spanning the gap. Patients at the Seattle site were enrolled during active infection and followed longitudinally. Original methodology: By means of reference gene primer amplification, nucleated cell counts were estimated. TCRdb's table, derived via immunoSEQ multiplex PCR, lists solely in-frame clones and lacks some. The D gene and trimming were derived from the DNA, and the V and J assignments and clone size from that table. Counted here are over 450,000 clones, less than 90% occurring once; the ten biggest clones make up 7.8%.

The chain combines TRBV6-2 or TRBV6-3 with TRBJ1-1; the D gene is possibly TRBD1 (6 bases). The specimen was peripheral blood. The sequence was collected from a woman in her forties or fifties with COVID-19, enrolled during active disease. CDR3 region: CASSWGRTEAFF. CDR3 bases: TGTGCCAGCAGTTGGGGGCGGACTGAAGCTTTCTTT.